What follows are 7 T cell receptor beta chains derived from one specimen sequenced in a study of T cells in women clearing cervical HPV infection (dated 2018 in TCRdb). Libraries came from the immunoSEQ multiplex PCR assay. The table comes from immuneACCESS by way of TCRdb, which keeps in-frame sequences with V and J called. Part of the clones is missing from these tables; in studies checked, under half for an unresolved V gene and the rest for unknown reasons. The sample's table lists a count of some 14,000 clones. Clones ranked in the top ten supply less than 25% of the sample. Material for sequencing was blood buffy coat. The receptors derive from a woman between 18 and 75 years old with a cervical HPV16 infection that either progressed to CIN3+ or cleared (not recorded which).

This clone is called medium-sized (0.01 to 0.1%) based on its frequency. The read ends 3 residues shy of where the CDR3 ends; the end is completed using the germline J gene. The chain uses TRBV5-4 and TRBJ1-3, with D tentatively TRBD1 (6 bases). Germline V gives CDR1 SGHNT, CDR2 YYREEE (reference sequence). V lost 3 bases, J lost 1 base, and 8 bases lay in between. This CDR3 region has 14 residues. The CDR3 protein is CASSSGQSGNTIYF. The sequenced CDR3 bases are TGTGCCAGCAGCTCCGGACAGTCTGGAAACACC.

As to this clone: The CDR3 end lies 3 residues beyond the end of the read and is filled in from the germline J gene. This chain connects TRBV12-3 or TRBV12-4 to TRBJ1-5; 9 positions agree with TRBD1. The CDR3 consists of 15 residues. J was trimmed by 6 bases and V by 6 bases; bases with no gene match: 9. Incomplete CDR3 DNA: TGTGCCAGCAGGGCCGGGACAGGGCCAACTCAGCCC. Protein sequence: CASRAGTGPTQP. The full-length CDR3 reads as CASRAGTGPTQPQHF.

A remark on this clone: Coverage ceases 3 residues before the CDR3 finishes, and the germline J gene fills in the end. The V and J genes are TRBV14 and TRBJ2-2; 10 bases map to TRBD1. The CDR3 is 16 amino acids. CDR1 and CDR2 (germline): SGHDN, FVKESK. The CDR3 reads CASSQLPGQGSEKLFF. Partial CDR3 DNA: TGTGCCAGCAGCCAACTTCCGGGACAGGGGAGTGAAAAG.

Concerning this clone itself: The CDR3 extends 3 residues past the end of the read, so its final part is completed from the germline J gene. The chain carries TRBV30 and TRBJ2-3; 10 nucleotides align to TRBD2. CDR1 is GTSNPN, CDR2 SVGIG, per germline (reference sequence). The CDR3 loop spans 15 amino acids. The CDR3 here is CAWSVPTSGVMAQYF. The sequenced part of the CDR3 DNA is TGTGCCTGGAGTGTACCTACTAGCGGGGTCATGGCG.

A note on this clone: The missing CDR3 end, 3 residues past where the read stops, is filled in from the germline J gene. The chain carries TRBV20-1 and TRBJ1-2; 8 bases map to TRBD1. The trim removed 0 bases at V and 4 bases at J, leaving 4 bases unmatched. The CDR3 totals 14 residues. The V gene's germline CDR1 is DFQATT and CDR2 SNEGSKA (reference sequence). CDR3 in amino acids: CSARETGAGYGYTF. The covered CDR3 bases are TGCAGTGCTAGAGAGACAGGGGCCGGCTATGGC.

To note about this clone: With the read ending 3 residues before the CDR3 end, the germline J gene is used to fill in that end. This chain uses TRBV19 with TRBJ2-4; D possibly corresponds to TRBD1 (5 bases). There are 14 residues in the CDR3. CDR1 and CDR2 from the germline V gene are LNHDA and SQIVND (reference sequence). The CDR3 reads CASSIVGRDYGQYF. The sequenced part of the CDR3 DNA is TGTGCCAGTAGTATAGTTGGCAGGGATTATGGT.

A remark on this clone: The read ends 3 residues shy of where the CDR3 ends; the end is completed using the germline J gene. At the DNA level, this CDR3 is encoded by other sequences in the same sample as well. This rearrangement joins TRBV2 to TRBJ1-1; no firm D call. CDR3 length: 11 residues. Per germline, CDR1 SNHLY and CDR2 FYNNEI. The covered CDR3 bases are TGTGCCAGCAGCGCGGGGTTTGGA. Translation: CASSAGFG. The CDR3 reads in full as CASSAGFGAFF.